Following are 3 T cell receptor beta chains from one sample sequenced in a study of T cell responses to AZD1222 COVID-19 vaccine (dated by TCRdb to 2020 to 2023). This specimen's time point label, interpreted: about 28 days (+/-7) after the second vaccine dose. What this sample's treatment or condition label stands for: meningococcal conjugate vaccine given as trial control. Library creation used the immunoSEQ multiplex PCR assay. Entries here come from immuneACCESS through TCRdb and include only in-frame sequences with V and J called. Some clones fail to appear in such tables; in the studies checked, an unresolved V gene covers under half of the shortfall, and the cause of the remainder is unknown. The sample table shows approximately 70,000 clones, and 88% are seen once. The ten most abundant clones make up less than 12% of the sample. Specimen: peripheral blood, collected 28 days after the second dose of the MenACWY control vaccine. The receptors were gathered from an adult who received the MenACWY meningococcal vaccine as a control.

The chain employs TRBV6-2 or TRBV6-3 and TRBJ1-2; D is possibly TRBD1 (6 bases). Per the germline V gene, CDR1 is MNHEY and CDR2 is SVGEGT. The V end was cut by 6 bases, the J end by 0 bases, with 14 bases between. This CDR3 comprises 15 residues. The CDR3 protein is CASSPTDRPNYGYTF. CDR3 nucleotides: TGTGCCAGCAGCCCAACGGACAGACCTAACTATGGCTACACCTTC.

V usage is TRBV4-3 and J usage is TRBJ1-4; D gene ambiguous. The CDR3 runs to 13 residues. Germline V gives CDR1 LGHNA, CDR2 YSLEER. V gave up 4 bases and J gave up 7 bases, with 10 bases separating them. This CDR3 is CASSRGRTEKLFF. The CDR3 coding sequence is TGCGCCAGCAGCCGAGGGAGGACTGAAAAACTGTTTTTT.

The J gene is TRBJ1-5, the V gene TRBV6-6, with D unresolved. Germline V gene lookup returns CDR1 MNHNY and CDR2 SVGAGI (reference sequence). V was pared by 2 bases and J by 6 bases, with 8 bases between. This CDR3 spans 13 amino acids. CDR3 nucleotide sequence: TGTGCCAGCAGTTACGAGGCCCTTCAGCCCCAGCATTTT. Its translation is CASSYEALQPQHF.